This T cell receptor beta chain was retrieved from a study of blood T cell repertoires in COVID-19. Turning to the study itself: From the United States, Italy and Spain came samples of acute and convalescent COVID-19. T cells, B-cell-depleted T cells, or PBMCs provided the cDNA or gDNA that served as material.

The CDR3 is made up of 13 amino acids. Germline V CDR1 and CDR2: DFQATT, SNEGSKA (reference sequence). With 3 bases removed from V and 2 bases from J, the gap between germline ends came to 11 bases. Original data processing: Reference gene primer amplification gave estimated nucleated cell counts. The assay was immunoSEQ multiplex PCR, and TCRdb's table has in-frame clones only and misses some. V and J calls and clone size are those listed in that table; D and trimming were worked out from the DNA. The table has around 260,000 clones, roughly 80% seen once. Participants were placed into cohorts based on the clinical history they reported.

Sequencing was done on a sample of PBMCs or T cells enriched from blood (not recorded which). This receptor was obtained from a man under 40 with acute COVID-19. The chain couples TRBV20-1 to TRBJ2-7; D not certain. This chain's CDR3 is CSASSDNAYEQYV. Written as DNA, the CDR3 is TGCAGTGCTAGTTCCGACAATGCCTACGAGCAGTACGTC.